The 29 T cell receptor beta chains below come from one sample, sequenced in a study of shared clonotypes between healthy human individuals. The method was immunoSEQ multiplex PCR; TCRdb's version includes in-frame clones alone and lacks a portion of them. The table has hundreds of thousands of clones, 90% to 95% seen once. Terminally differentiated effector memory CD45RA+ cells were excluded by CCR7 positive selection of CD45RO-negative cells. Sequencing was performed on naive CD8+ T cells sorted from blood. Receptor source: a man aged 25 to 45 in good health.

With respect to this clone: Other DNA sequences from this sample encode an identical CDR3 as well. V usage is TRBV27 and J usage is TRBJ1-1, with D possibly TRBD1 on 5 matching bases. The CDR3 spans 13 residues. Per germline, CDR1 MNHEY and CDR2 SMNVEV (reference sequence). Trimming removed 7 bases at V and 1 base at J, with 10 bases between. The DNA for the CDR3 is TGTGCCAGCACCTCAGGGACGAACACTGAAGCTTTCTTT. As protein: CASTSGTNTEAFF.

This chain joins TRBV15 and TRBJ2-3; TRBD2 matches at 11 bases. This CDR3 is 19 amino acids long. The germline CDR1 and CDR2 sequences are LNHNV and YYDKDF (reference sequence). V shed 3 bases and J 2 bases; nucleotides not matched to a gene: 13. Here the CDR3 reads CATSSPLTSGITHTDTQYF. As DNA, the CDR3 is TGTGCCACCAGCAGCCCTTTGACTAGCGGGATTACACACACAGATACGCAGTATTTT.

The chain carries TRBV28 and TRBJ2-7; D unclear. The V end lost 7 bases, the J end lost 3 bases, and 10 bases lay between the germline ends. Germline assignment: CDR1 MDHEN and CDR2 SYDVKM. This CDR3 comprises 12 residues. The CDR3 DNA reads TGTGCCAGCAATCAGGATCTCTACGAGCAGTACTTC. Amino acids: CASNQDLYEQYF. Full variable domain (remainder filled in from reference TRBV28 and TRBJ2-7): DVKVTQSSRYLVKRTGEKVFLECVQDMDHENMFWYRQDPGLGLRLIYFSYDVKMKEKGDIPEGYSVSREKKERFSLILESASTNQTSMYLCASNQDLYEQYFGPGTRLTVT.

The DNA for the CDR3 is TGTGCCAGCAGTGAAGGAAGGGGAAGCACAGATACGCAGTATTTT. Translating gives CASSEGRGSTDTQYF. The chain uses TRBV6-1 and TRBJ2-3; TRBD1 might be the D (5 bases). Trimming removed 1 base at V and 0 bases at J, with 8 bases between. Germline CDR1 MNHNS, CDR2 SASEGT. This CDR3 comprises 15 residues.

The chain employs TRBV5-4 and TRBJ2-7; 9 bases line up with TRBD1. J gave up 2 bases and V 5 bases, and 2 bases lay outside the gene matches. The germline V gene has CDR1 SGHNT and CDR2 YYREEE (reference sequence). This CDR3 spans 13 amino acids. CDR3 loop: CASSRQGAYEQYF. The DNA for the CDR3 is TGTGCCAGCAGTAGACAGGGGGCCTACGAGCAGTACTTC.

The rearrangement joins TRBV5-6 to TRBJ2-5, with unresolved D. Germline loops: CDR1 SGHDT, CDR2 YYEEEE. This CDR3 comprises 11 residues. V was clipped by 1 base and J by 5 bases, with 3 bases between them. The CDR3 DNA is TGTGCCAGCAGCTTGCGGGAGACCCAGTACTTC. It specifies CASSLRETQYF.

The DNA for the CDR3 is TGCGCCAGCAGCCAAGTGGGGGCCAAAGAGACCCAGTACTTC. Translation gives CASSQVGAKETQYF. The chain combines TRBV4-1 with TRBJ2-5, with D perhaps matching TRBD1 (6 bases). The CDR3 contains 14 residues. Germline CDR1 reads MGHRA; CDR2 reads YSYEKL. V was pared by 1 base and J by 3 bases, with 9 bases between.

This clone appeared a single time. No conserved phenylalanine or tryptophan is present at the end of the CDR3, so a read error is the likely explanation. No DNA is shown, since the ends of the CDR3 on it are uncertain; the CDR3 is the one TCRdb lists. The chain has TRBV7-9 and TRBJ2-7; TRBD2 is taken as the D call from the table, unchecked against the DNA. The germline gives CDR1 SEHNR, CDR2 FQNEAQ (reference sequence). The CDR3 spans 10 residues, counting both ends. CDR3 in amino acids: CASSLRRECS.

This chain joins TRBV19 and TRBJ2-2; possible D gene TRBD2, 5 bases. Germline-derived CDR1 and CDR2 are LNHDA and SQIVND (reference sequence). CDR3 size: 14 residues. Trimming removed 6 bases at V and 6 bases at J, with 14 bases between. Here the CDR3 reads CASRLGDMAGELFF. The CDR3 coding sequence is TGTGCCAGTAGACTCGGGGATATGGCCGGGGAGCTGTTTTTT.

V and J are TRBV11-3 and TRBJ2-1; 9 bases agree with TRBD2. The ends lost 3 bases at V and 4 bases at J; junction bases unmatched: 7. The CDR3 is 16 amino acids. The germline V gene has CDR1 SGHNT and CDR2 YENEEA. CDR3 nucleotides: TGTGCCAGCAGCTTTCTTGCGGGAGGGGCGTACAATGAGCAGTTCTTC. The encoded protein is CASSFLAGGAYNEQFF. Looking up the rest from reference TRBV11-3 and TRBJ2-1 gives the full variable domain: EAGVVQSPRYKIIEKKQPVAFWCNPISGHNTLYWYLQNLGQGPELLIRYENEEAVDDSQLPKDRFSAERLKGVDSTLKIQPAELGDSAVYLCASSFLAGGAYNEQFFGPGTRLTVL.

The chain uses TRBV7-9 and TRBJ2-4; the match to TRBD2 covers 8 bases. This CDR3 contains 14 residues. From germline, CDR1 is SEHNR and CDR2 FQNEAQ (reference sequence). J lost 12 bases, V lost 6 bases, and 13 bases had no gene match. The CDR3 sequence: CASSGTGGTPNQYF. The CDR3 coding sequence is TGTGCCAGCAGTGGAACGGGGGGGACCCCCAATCAGTACTTC.

The V and J genes are TRBV6-1 and TRBJ2-2; 9 nucleotides line up with TRBD1. Per germline, CDR1 MNHNS and CDR2 SASEGT. There are 14 residues in the CDR3. With V trimmed by 11 bases and J by 4 bases, 8 bases remained unmatched. CDR3 loop: CAGTGGETTGELFF. CDR3 DNA: TGTGCCGGAACAGGGGGCGAGACCACCGGGGAGCTGTTTTTT.

J is TRBJ1-1 and V is TRBV29-1; D remains ambiguous. V was cut by 7 bases and J by 4 bases, with 16 bases left in between. CDR1 is SQVTM and CDR2 is ANQGSEA in the germline V gene. This CDR3 has 13 amino acids. The CDR3 nucleotides read TGCAGCGCCACCCAAACTGGCTCCACTGAAGCTTTCTTT. Translated, it gives CSATQTGSTEAFF. Variable domain in full (rest from reference TRBV29-1 and TRBJ1-1): SAVISQKPSRDICQRGTSLTIQCQVDSQVTMMFWYRQQPGQSLTLIATANQGSEATYESGFVIDKFPISRPNLTFSTLTVSNMSPEDSSIYLCSATQTGSTEAFFGQGTRLTVV.

The CDR3 DNA reads TGTGCCAGCAGCTTCCTCGGACTAGCGGGGACAGGGAATGAGCAGTTCTTC. Encoded protein: CASSFLGLAGTGNEQFF. The chain joins TRBV7-8 to TRBJ2-1, with 12 nucleotides matching TRBD2. Trimming removed 3 bases from V and 7 bases from J; junction bases left unmatched: 10. This CDR3 comprises 17 residues. Germline values: CDR1 SGHVS, CDR2 FQNEAQ.

The V gene is TRBV7-9, the J gene TRBJ2-2, with no clear D. CDR1 and CDR2 from the germline V gene are SEHNR and FQNEAQ (reference sequence). The CDR3 is 16 residues long. V was clipped by 3 bases and J by 5 bases, with 16 bases between them. The CDR3 region has the DNA TGTGCCAGCAGCTTTGGAACGGGCGTTGGGACCGGGGAGCTGTTTTTT. Its translation: CASSFGTGVGTGELFF.

In DNA, the CDR3 is TGCGCCAGCAGCTTGGCCGGGGCTAGCGGGAGTGGAGGGCCCTACAATGAGCAGTTCTTC. Its protein product is CASSLAGASGSGGPYNEQFF. This rearrangement joins TRBV5-1 to TRBJ2-1; 10 bases line up with TRBD2. The CDR3 contains 20 residues. V lost 0 bases to trimming and J lost 2 bases; unmatched junction nucleotides: 14. Germline lookup yields CDR1 SGHRS and CDR2 YFSETQ.

This chain joins TRBV7-9 and TRBJ2-7; 12 bases align to TRBD2. The CDR3 loop spans 15 amino acids. With 5 bases clipped from V and 2 bases from J, the junction kept 4 bases outside the gene matches. Germline V CDR1 and CDR2: SEHNR, FQNEAQ (reference sequence). CDR3 nucleotide sequence: TGTGCCAGCAGCCAGGGACTAGCGGGTGCCTACGAGCAGTACTTC. Translation: CASSQGLAGAYEQYF. The variable domain in full, completed from reference TRBV7-9 and TRBJ2-7, reads DTGVSQNPRHKITKRGQNVTFRCDPISEHNRLYWYRQTLGQGPEFLTYFQNEAQLEKSRLLSDRFSAERPKGSFSTLEIQRTEQGDSAMYLCASSQGLAGAYEQYFGPGTRLTVT.

Concerning this clone itself: Within the sample, other DNA sequences also encode this same CDR3. The chain recombines TRBV9 with TRBJ2-6; D gene uncertain. In germline, CDR1 is SGDLS, CDR2 YYNGEE. The CDR3 loop spans 13 amino acids. V was cut by 2 bases and J by 3 bases, with 3 bases left in between. Here the CDR3 reads CASSVGGANVLTF. The CDR3 DNA follows: TGTGCCAGCAGCGTCGGTGGGGCCAACGTCCTGACTTTC.

The DNA of the CDR3 is TGCGCCAGCAGCTTGGAGGTGGGCTACAATGAGCAGTTCTTC. It is translated as CASSLEVGYNEQFF. J is TRBJ2-1 and V is TRBV5-1, with no clear D. V dropped 0 bases and J dropped 3 bases, with 7 bases sitting between them. This CDR3 has 14 residues. CDR1 and CDR2 from the germline V gene are SGHRS and YFSETQ. Full variable domain (outside the CDR3, taken from reference TRBV5-1 and TRBJ2-1): KAGVTQTPRYLIKTRGQQVTLSCSPISGHRSVSWYQQTPGQGLQFLFEYFSETQRNKGNFPGRFSGRQFSNSRSEMNVSTLELGDSALYLCASSLEVGYNEQFFGPGTRLTVL.

The CDR3 nucleotides are TGTGCCAGCAGTGAATGGATCGACCAGGGAGCTGAAGCTTTCTTT. Its protein product is CASSEWIDQGAEAFF. The rearrangement links TRBV6-1 to TRBJ1-1; TRBD1 might be the D (5 bases). The CDR3 has 15 amino acids. Germline CDR1 reads MNHNS; CDR2 reads SASEGT. Deletions cut 2 bases from V and 6 bases from J, with 16 bases between.

This clone was picked up a small number of times. The rearrangement links TRBV5-4 to TRBJ1-3; tentatively, D is TRBD1 (5 bases). V dropped 2 bases and J dropped 0 bases, with 12 bases sitting between them. Germline loops: CDR1 SGHNT, CDR2 YYREEE (reference sequence). This CDR3 spans 16 amino acids. The DNA for the CDR3 is TGTGCCAGCAGCTTCGGGACGGAGGACTCTGGAAACACCATATATTTT. Translating it yields CASSFGTEDSGNTIYF.

The rearrangement links TRBV18 to TRBJ1-1, with TRBD1 identical over 7 bases. The V gene's germline CDR1 is KGHSH and CDR2 LQKENI. The length of the CDR3 is 14 residues. V shed 3 bases, J shed 6 bases, and the junction held 7 bases outside the gene matches. CDR3 sequence: CASSPETGQAEAFF. CDR3 DNA sequence: TGTGCCAGCTCACCCGAGACAGGGCAGGCTGAAGCTTTCTTT.

The CDR3 nucleotides are TGTGCCAGCAGCTTGAGTAGCGGGCCCTCGAAGCAGTACTTC. Encoded protein: CASSLSSGPSKQYF. The chain links TRBV27 to TRBJ2-7; 7 bases align to TRBD2. Germline lookup yields CDR1 MNHEY and CDR2 SMNVEV (reference sequence). Trimming at V came to 6 bases and at J to 8 bases, leaving 13 bases not matched to a gene. CDR3 length: 14 amino acids.

Comment on this clone: Other DNA sequences in this specimen translate into the identical CDR3. V is TRBV29-1 and J is TRBJ2-1; 9 nucleotides align to TRBD2. The J segment lost 3 bases and the V segment lost 4 bases, leaving 1 base of the junction unmatched. The CDR3 totals 13 residues. From germline, CDR1 is SQVTM and CDR2 ANQGSEA. CDR3 region: CSVGTSDYNEQFF. The DNA of the CDR3 is TGCAGCGTTGGGACTAGCGACTACAATGAGCAGTTCTTC.

In DNA, the CDR3 is TGCGCCAGCAGACCCACAGGGGGCAGCGGCTACACCTTC. Residues: CASRPTGGSGYTF. The V gene is TRBV4-1, the J gene TRBJ1-2, with 9 nucleotides matching TRBD1. CDR1 and CDR2 from the germline V gene are MGHRA and YSYEKL. This CDR3 region has 13 residues. Unmatched junction bases numbered 7, after V lost 6 bases and J lost 8 bases.

The chain uses TRBV9 and TRBJ1-3, with D unresolved. This CDR3 spans 15 amino acids. Trimming removed 3 bases at V and 0 bases at J, with 10 bases between. Germline V gene lookup returns CDR1 SGDLS and CDR2 YYNGEE. CDR3 region: CASSEDGFSGNTIYF. The CDR3 DNA reads as TGTGCCAGCAGCGAGGACGGCTTCTCTGGAAACACCATATATTTT.

The chain uses TRBV11-3 and TRBJ2-5, with 9 nucleotides matching TRBD1. The J call is in doubt because the DNA end fits TRBJ2-7 better. Germline CDR1 is SGHNT and CDR2 is YENEEA. This CDR3 spans 15 amino acids. CDR3 protein: CASSEGQGGIHEQYF. As DNA, the CDR3 is TGTGCCAGCAGCGAGGGACAGGGTGGCATCCACGAGCAGTACTTC.

This clone was counted a single time. This sequence joins TRBV14 and TRBJ2-7, with no clear D. V was trimmed by 6 bases and J by 3 bases, leaving 12 bases between them. Germline assignment: CDR1 SGHDN and CDR2 FVKESK. CDR3 length: 13 amino acids. The CDR3: CASRPPNYYEQYF. The CDR3 DNA is TGTGCCAGCAGACCCCCAAACTACTACGAGCAGTACTTC.

CDR3 in DNA: TGCAGCGTTGAAGATCGAGGAGGGGAGGGTAACTATGGCTACACCTTC. Amino acid sequence: CSVEDRGGEGNYGYTF. The genes are TRBV29-1 and TRBJ1-2; D may be TRBD1 (5 bases). Germline V gene lookup returns CDR1 SQVTM and CDR2 ANQGSEA. The V gene lost 0 bases and the J gene lost 1 base, with 15 bases spanning the gap. This CDR3 is built from 16 residues.